This passage covers 12 T cell receptor beta chains from one sample sequenced in a study of blood T cell repertoires in COVID-19. TCRdb's table, derived via immunoSEQ multiplex PCR, lists solely in-frame clones and lacks some. Among approximately 130,000 clones listed, 81% were seen once. Sequencing was carried out using peripheral blood. The receptors originated from a woman aged 55 to 70 with active or convalescent COVID-19.

The chain is built from TRBV5-4 and TRBJ1-1; perhaps TRBD1 as D (6 bases). The V and J ends lost 4 bases and 4 bases respectively, with 14 bases between them. The CDR3 covers 14 residues. Germline values: CDR1 SGHNT, CDR2 YYREEE (reference sequence). CDR3 amino acids: CASSPGTSSTEAFF. CDR3 DNA sequence: TGTGCCAGCAGCCCAGGGACATCCAGCACTGAAGCTTTCTTT.

This clone was seen a handful of times. The chain uses TRBV2 and TRBJ2-7, with TRBD2 matching 9 bases. This CDR3 contains 14 residues. Looked up from germline, CDR1 is SNHLY and CDR2 is FYNNEI. With 7 bases clipped from V and 0 bases from J, the junction kept 4 bases outside the gene matches. The CDR3 loop is CASTFSGSSYEQYF. The CDR3 bases are TGTGCCAGCACCTTTAGCGGGAGCTCCTACGAGCAGTACTTC.

The gene calls are TRBV18 and TRBJ1-1; D unclear. The CDR3 consists of 18 residues. Germline loops: CDR1 KGHSH, CDR2 LQKENI. Trimming removed 3 bases from V and 4 bases from J, with 24 bases in between. CDR3 protein: CASSPSGGRRASATEAFF. The CDR3 DNA sequence: TGTGCCAGCTCACCTAGTGGAGGGCGGCGGGCGTCGGCCACTGAAGCTTTCTTT. Filled out from reference TRBV18 and TRBJ1-1, the complete variable domain reads NAGVMQNPRHLVRRRGQEARLRCSPMKGHSHVYWYRQLPEEGLKFMVYLQKENIIDESGMPKERFSAEFPKEGPSILRIQQVVRGDSAAYFCASSPSGGRRASATEAFFGQGTRLTVV.

V is TRBV18 and J is TRBJ1-6; 9 bases fit TRBD1. V dropped 3 bases and J dropped 9; count of bases not matched to a gene: 12. The germline CDR1 and CDR2 sequences are KGHSH and LQKENI. This CDR3 comprises 17 residues. The CDR3 DNA sequence: TGTGCCAGCTCACCGGGACAGGGTTATCGGGATGGTTCACCCCTCCACTTT. Its translation is CASSPGQGYRDGSPLHF.

V gene TRBV3-1 (or the pseudogene TRBV3-2) combines with J gene TRBJ2-1; the D gene is possibly TRBD2 (6 bases). The CDR3 totals 14 residues. The germline CDR1 and CDR2 sequences are LGHDT and YNNKEL (reference sequence). Trimming stripped 0 bases from V and 7 bases from J, with 10 bases between. In nucleotides, the CDR3 is TGTGCCAGCAGCCAAGAAATGGGGAGGAATGAGCAGTTCTTC. Translated, it gives CASSQEMGRNEQFF.

The V call is TRBV4-2, the J call TRBJ2-1; D is ambiguous. V lost 3 bases and J 10 bases, leaving 7 bases between the germline ends. The CDR3 covers 11 residues. The germline V gene encodes CDR1 LGHNA and CDR2 YNFKEQ. DNA of the CDR3: TGTGCCAGCAGCCATTCCGAGGAGCAGTTCTTC. Translated, it gives CASSHSEEQFF.

The chain is built from TRBV7-3 and TRBJ1-3, with TRBD1 identical over 11 bases. The length of the CDR3 is 19 residues. CDR1 is SGHTA and CDR2 is FQGTGA in the germline V gene. The V segment lost 6 bases and the J segment 0 bases; nucleotides outside the gene matches: 13. The DNA for the CDR3 is TGTGCCAGCAGTTTGCTACAGAGGGACAGGGGGTTCTCTGGAAACACCATATATTTT. As protein: CASSLLQRDRGFSGNTIYF.

The rearrangement uses TRBV30 and TRBJ2-2; 7 bases match TRBD2. Germline V gene sequence: CDR1 GTSNPN, CDR2 SVGIG (reference sequence). The CDR3 loop spans 13 amino acids. V lost 4 bases and J lost 10; bases outside the gene matches: 9. The CDR3 region is CAWTSGLYEELFF. The CDR3 region has the DNA TGTGCCTGGACCTCGGGACTATACGAGGAGCTGTTTTTT.

The chain joins TRBV2 to TRBJ1-2; D is perhaps TRBD1 (5 bases). CDR1 SNHLY and CDR2 FYNNEI come from the germline V gene. The V and J ends lost 9 bases and 7 bases respectively, with 18 bases between them. The CDR3 is 13 residues long. The CDR3 DNA sequence: TGTGCCAGGTCCCCGGCGGAGGGGTTTGGCTACACCTTC. Translating gives CARSPAEGFGYTF.

V is TRBV19 and J is TRBJ1-5; 10 nucleotides align to TRBD1. The V gene end was trimmed by 6 bases and the J gene end by 2 bases; junction bases not matched to a gene: 4. The germline gives CDR1 LNHDA, CDR2 SQIVND (reference sequence). The CDR3 is 15 amino acids. DNA for the CDR3: TGTGCCAGTAGACCGGGGACAGGGGGCAATCAGCCCCAGCATTTT. It yields the protein CASRPGTGGNQPQHF.

The DNA for the CDR3 is TGTGCCTGGAGTGTATATGCGCGGGAGACCCAGTACTTC. Amino acids: CAWSVYARETQYF. This chain uses TRBV30 with TRBJ2-5, with D hard to call. V was cut by 0 bases and J by 5 bases, with 10 bases left in between. Germline V gives CDR1 GTSNPN, CDR2 SVGIG (reference sequence). The CDR3 extends over 13 amino acids.

The V gene is TRBV7-9, the J gene TRBJ1-5; D is possibly TRBD1 (5 bases). The CDR3 length is 13 residues. Trimming cost V 8 bases and J 5 bases, with 13 bases left between them. The germline V gene has CDR1 SEHNR and CDR2 FQNEAQ (reference sequence). The CDR3 spells CASSRTLDQPQHF. CDR3 nucleotide sequence: TGTGCCAGCTCGAGGACACTGGATCAGCCCCAGCATTTT.